This T cell receptor beta chain was obtained from a study of post-analysis software for immune sequencing data (dated by TCRdb to between 2014 and 2017). About the investigation overall: The recorded disease courses included relapsing-remitting, secondary progressive and progressive-relapsing multiple sclerosis, and some patients had no subtype annotation. The multiple sclerosis patient repertoires were compared with 11 previously published healthy control repertoires from donors aged about 6 to 26 years. A subset of samples was prepared in parallel using single-end sample barcoding, then pooled and co-amplified after Illumina adapter ligation.

The germline V gene supplies CDR1 ENHRY and CDR2 SYGVKD. V is trimmed back by 5 bases and J by 0 bases, and the junction contains 9 bases that no gene match accounts for. Reading from cysteine to phenylalanine, the CDR3 counts 18 amino acids. CDR3 DNA only is kept here, 54 bases in frame from base 1. The investigation overall reported the following: Direct clustering with F measure showed strong co-clustering of samples prepared in the same batch, prompting a batch-effect correction. Roughly 5 TRBV segments, including TRBV5-6, TRBV5-1 and TRBV20-1, were significantly more frequent in patients than controls. The control group was slightly older than the multiple sclerosis patient group. Compared with controls, multiple sclerosis patients had significantly lower normalized Chao1 diversity, a finding suggesting substantial peripheral T-cell clonal expansion.

As for this clonotype: The antigen it recognizes is unknown. Base qualities are not recorded, but no much larger clone differs from it by a single base.

To demonstrate the VDJtools post-analysis software, the study profiled TCR beta repertoires from the peripheral blood of around 13 young patients with multiple sclerosis. The multiple sclerosis patients were children and adolescents between roughly 6 and 16 years of age. Libraries were prepared through PCR. TCRdb records Illumina HiSeq 2500 as the sequencer. To reduce PCR and sequencing biases, unique molecular identifiers were built into the TCR beta cDNA libraries. Some 500,000 cDNA molecules were obtained for every 1 to 10 million input T cells, so each molecule roughly corresponded to one T cell. Patient libraries were prepared and sequenced with the same protocol used for the earlier healthy control dataset. Within a given batch, samples were prepared together, multiplexed and sequenced on the same HiSeq lane. In the paper's pipeline: Raw barcoded reads were processed with MIGEC, discarding single-read molecular identifier groups before consensus assembly and CDR3 extraction. VDJtools was used for post-analysis of the clonotype tables, with diversity normalized by down-sampling every dataset to the smallest sample size. To correct batch-related cross-sample contamination, repertoire overlap clustering matched CDR3 amino acid sequences but not nucleotide sequences. The raw public reads went through TCRdb reprocessing: fastp at Q25, MiXCR clone calling, in-frame beta chains kept. CDR3 protein sequences are deduplicated, and each keeps its most common genes and DNA. The V and J calls and clone size are TCRdb's, not the authors'. Present in this sample are hundreds of thousands of distinct CDR3 sequences, approximately 37% of which were seen just once. The top ten hold 7.6% of the sample.

This clonotype was obtained from a girl aged 2-10 years with multiple sclerosis. The chain is made from TRBV10-3 and TRBJ2-7, and 14 junction bases match TRBD2. The sequenced sample consisted of blood. The encoded CDR3 is CAISHPGLAGDLSYEQYF. The base sequence is TGTGCCATCAGTCACCCGGGACTAGCGGGGGACCTCTCCTACGAGCAGTACTTC.